These T cell receptor beta chains were read from a single sample in a study of blood T cell repertoires in COVID-19. Assay used: immunoSEQ multiplex PCR; TCRdb lists only in-frame clones, some missing. The sample holds approximately 24,000 clones; 80% to 95% are singletons and the top ten take roughly 2%. Material: peripheral blood. These receptors came from a human donor in a cohort sampled during active COVID-19. The CDR3 runs from the conserved cysteine through the conserved F or W. The D gene is left open where the match is weak. Rows give clone size only sometimes, using once, few, many, or a class for an expanded clone.

clone_size	d_call	v_call	j_call	cdr3_aa	cdr3_nt
NA	TRBD2	TRBV3-1/TRBV3-2	TRBJ2-3	CASSQGLAGSDTQYF	TGTGCCAGCAGCCAAGGGCTAGCGGGATCGGATACGCAGTATTTT
NA	NA	TRBV7-9	TRBJ1-1	CASSLVGGNTEAFF	TGTGCCAGCAGCTTAGTCGGGGGGAACACTGAAGCTTTCTTT
NA	TRBD2	TRBV11-3	TRBJ2-1	CASSLHSGSSYNEQFF	TGTGCCAGCAGCCTTCATAGCGGGAGCTCCTACAATGAGCAGTTCTTC
once	TRBD1	TRBV6-4	TRBJ2-1	CASSAGQGGREQFF	TGTGCCAGCAGTGCGGGACAGGGGGGACGCGAGCAGTTCTTC
NA	NA	TRBV14	TRBJ2-5	CASSQAGTKTQYF	TGTGCCAGCAGCCAAGCGGGTACGAAGACCCAGTACTTC
NA	NA	TRBV9	TRBJ1-1	CASSVGRGWTEAFF	TGTGCCAGCAGCGTAGGCAGGGGCTGGACTGAAGCTTTCTTT
few	NA	TRBV28	TRBJ1-2	CASRSGANYGYTF	TGTGCCAGCAGGTCGGGGGCTAACTATGGCTACACCTTC
NA	NA	TRBV6-5	TRBJ1-2	CASSSAWSVNGYTF	TGTGCCAGCAGCTCCGCGTGGTCGGTCAATGGCTACACCTTC
NA	TRBD2	TRBV9	TRBJ2-3	CASSVSGTGGATDTQYF	TGTGCCAGCAGCGTCTCCGGCACGGGGGGGGCCACAGATACGCAGTATTTT
NA	TRBD2	TRBV18	TRBJ2-3	CASSPPGLAGGSRPTDTQYF	TGTGCCAGCTCACCACCGGGACTAGCGGGGGGGAGCCGTCCCACAGATACGCAGTATTTT
NA	NA	TRBV7-2	TRBJ2-3	CASSLGGRADTQYF	TGTGCCAGCAGCTTAGGGGGCAGGGCAGATACGCAGTATTTT
NA	NA	TRBV28	TRBJ1-2	CASSSPWAGYGYTF	TGTGCCAGCAGTTCTCCCTGGGCGGGCTATGGCTACACCTTC
NA	TRBD1	TRBV13	TRBJ1-3	CASSSDRGFPSGNTIYF	TGTGCCAGCAGCTCTGACAGGGGGTTTCCCTCTGGAAACACCATATATTTT
once	TRBD2	TRBV5-1	TRBJ2-3	CASSLPRLAGSTDTQYF	TGCGCCAGCAGCCTTCCACGACTAGCGGGGAGCACAGATACGCAGTATTTT
NA	NA	TRBV2	TRBJ1-5	CASTMAGKSIGQPQHF	TGTGCCAGCACTATGGCAGGGAAGTCTATCGGGCAGCCCCAGCATTTT
NA	TRBD1	TRBV11-3	TRBJ2-7	CASSSDRERTYEQYF	TGTGCCAGCAGCTCTGACAGGGAAAGAACCTACGAGCAGTACTTC
NA	NA	TRBV6-1	TRBJ1-4	CASSDRAPGANEKLFF	TGTGCCAGCAGTGACCGGGCCCCGGGGGCTAATGAAAAACTGTTTTTT
once	TRBD2	TRBV11-3	TRBJ2-2	CASSLRGTSANTGELFF	TGTGCCAGCAGTCTTAGGGGGACTAGCGCGAACACCGGGGAGCTGTTTTTT
NA	TRBD1	TRBV28	TRBJ2-3	CASSSGTVFEDTQYF	TGTGCCAGCAGTTCCGGGACAGTATTTGAAGATACGCAGTATTTT
once	TRBD1	TRBV5-1	TRBJ2-1	CASSFVTGVDNEQFF	TGCGCCAGCAGCTTCGTTACAGGGGTGGACAATGAGCAGTTCTTC
NA	TRBD2	TRBV10-1	TRBJ2-1	CASSESVWGRGNEQFF	TGCGCCAGCAGTGAGTCGGTATGGGGGAGGGGCAATGAGCAGTTCTTC
NA	TRBD1	TRBV7-2	TRBJ2-4	CASSLKGTDIQYF	TGTGCCAGCAGCTTAAAGGGGACAGACATTCAGTACTTC
NA	NA	TRBV30	TRBJ2-3	CAWTGLANVGDTQYF	TGTGCCTGGACAGGACTCGCGAACGTGGGGGATACGCAGTATTTT
NA	NA	TRBV4-2	TRBJ1-3	CASSQDLGGGAPSGNTIYF	TGTGCCAGCAGCCAAGATCTGGGAGGGGGGGCACCCTCTGGAAACACCATATATTTT
NA	NA	TRBV9	TRBJ2-3	CASSANSDTQYF	TGTGCCAGCAGCGCCAATTCAGATACGCAGTATTTT
NA	NA	TRBV27	TRBJ1-2	CASRLEGGATYGGGYTF	TGTGCCAGTCGTTTAGAGGGGGGGGCGACCTATGGCGGTGGCTACACCTTC
NA	TRBD1	TRBV10-3	TRBJ1-4	CAISESDRTGGDNEKLFF	TGTGCCATCAGTGAGTCCGACAGGACAGGGGGCGATAATGAAAAACTGTTTTTT
NA	TRBD1	TRBV11-2	TRBJ1-5	CASTPGQGYQPQHF	TGTGCCAGCACCCCGGGACAGGGGTATCAGCCCCAGCATTTT
NA	NA	TRBV6-5	TRBJ2-5	CASSRLAYQETQYF	TGTGCCAGCAGTAGGCTAGCGTACCAAGAGACCCAGTACTTC
NA	NA	TRBV6-6	TRBJ1-1	CASSPYPGGRMNTEAFF	TGTGCCAGCAGTCCCTACCCGGGCGGGCGGATGAACACTGAAGCTTTCTTT
NA	TRBD1	TRBV6-1	TRBJ2-7	CASSEGPTGLYEQYF	TGTGCCAGCAGTGAAGGCCCGACAGGGCTCTACGAGCAGTACTTC
NA	TRBD1	TRBV5-1	TRBJ2-3	CASSLAQRTGSDTQYF	TGCGCCAGCAGCTTGGCCCAGCGGACAGGGTCAGATACGCAGTATTTT
NA	NA	TRBV30	TRBJ2-7	CAWRQVSRAEQYF	TGTGCCTGGAGGCAAGTGTCGCGGGCCGAGCAGTACTTC